Listed below are T cell receptor beta chains from one sample, sequenced in a study of blood T cell repertoires in COVID-19. The repertoire was sequenced with immunoSEQ multiplex PCR; TCRdb's copy has only in-frame clones and lacks some. The top ten hold over 9.5% of the sample, which has over 75,000 clones, about 80% seen once. The source material was peripheral blood. These receptors came from a man aged 70-80 years with acute or convalescent COVID-19. The CDR3 runs from the conserved cysteine through the conserved F or W. D genes are given only for firm matches. Expanded clones get a size class; other rows say once, few or many, or leave the size out.

d_gene	v_gene	abundance	j_gene	CDR3nt	CDR3aa
-	TRBV5-1	-	TRBJ2-2	TGCGCCAGCAGCTCGGTCCCCGGGGAGCTGTTTTTT	CASSSVPGELFF
-	TRBV6-1	few	TRBJ1-6	TGTGCCAGCAGTGAACCCCCGGGACAAAGGTTCCTTAATTCACCCCTCCACTTT	CASSEPPGQRFLNSPLHF
TRBD1	TRBV18	once	TRBJ1-2	TGTGCCAGCTCACCTTGGACAGGGTCCGCGGAGGGCTACACCTTC	CASSPWTGSAEGYTF
TRBD2	TRBV16	few	TRBJ2-5	TGTGCCAGCAGCCGAGCGACTAGCGGGCAAAAAGAGACCCAGTACTTC	CASSRATSGQKETQYF
-	TRBV18	-	TRBJ2-1	TGTGCCAGCTCACCACCTAGCCAAGACAGGTACAATGAGCAGTTCTTC	CASSPPSQDRYNEQFF
-	TRBV28	-	TRBJ1-5	TGTGCCAGCAGGACCCCGGGAGGGGGAAGGTCCCAGCATTTT	CASRTPGGGRSQHF
-	TRBV29-1	-	TRBJ2-1	TGCAGCGTTGACGGGGACACCTCCTACAATGAGCAGTTCTTC	CSVDGDTSYNEQFF
-	TRBV6-5	-	TRBJ1-1	TGTGCCAGCAGCCCCCGGTTTGGGGCCACTGAAGCTTTCTTT	CASSPRFGATEAFF
-	TRBV9	-	TRBJ1-5	TGTGCCAGCAGCGTAGGAGGAATCATCAATCAGCCCCAGCATTTT	CASSVGGIINQPQHF
-	TRBV4-2	-	TRBJ1-5	TGTGCCAGCAGCCAAGGACAAGTCAATCAGCCCCAGCATTTT	CASSQGQVNQPQHF
TRBD2	TRBV11-3	-	TRBJ2-3	TGTGCCAGCAGCTTATCCGGGGGGGTAGATACGCAGTATTTT	CASSLSGGVDTQYF
-	TRBV19	-	TRBJ1-1	TGTGCCAGTACCACCACGACAGGTAAGATAGAAGCTTTCTTT	CASTTTTGKIEAFF
-	TRBV30	-	TRBJ2-7	TGTGCCTGGAGCGAGGGAAACTACGAGCAGTACTTC	CAWSEGNYEQYF
TRBD1	TRBV30	-	TRBJ1-5	TGTGCCTGGAGTGCTGGATGGACAGGGGATCAGCCCCAGCATTTT	CAWSAGWTGDQPQHF
TRBD2	TRBV4-2	-	TRBJ2-1	TGTGCCAGCAGCCAAGATATCACTAGCGGGGGCCGGGTGGCTGAGCAGTTCTTC	CASSQDITSGGRVAEQFF
TRBD2	TRBV5-1	-	TRBJ2-3	TGCGCCAGCAGCTTGAGGACTAGCGGGGGTAGTGCAGATACGCAGTATTTT	CASSLRTSGGSADTQYF
TRBD1	TRBV28	-	TRBJ2-7	TGTGCCAGTGGGACAGGTGGTACCTACGAGCAGTACTTC	CASGTGGTYEQYF
TRBD2	TRBV6-2/TRBV6-3	-	TRBJ2-1	TGTGCCAGCAGTCGCCGGACTAGCCCAAGAGTAGGGAATGAGCAGTTCTTC	CASSRRTSPRVGNEQFF
-	TRBV6-2/TRBV6-3	once	TRBJ1-4	TGTGCCAGCAGTTACTCGAGGCCCCTAGGTAATGAAAAACTGTTTTTT	CASSYSRPLGNEKLFF
TRBD2	TRBV19	-	TRBJ2-1	TGTGCCACCTACCCCAGAGCGGGAAGCTCCTACAATGAGCAGTTCTTC	CATYPRAGSSYNEQFF
TRBD1	TRBV30	-	TRBJ1-1	TGTGCCTGGAGTGTAGGACAGGGGAACACTGAAGCTTTCTTT	CAWSVGQGNTEAFF
TRBD1	TRBV4-2	-	TRBJ1-6	TGTGCCAGCAGCCAAGAACAGGGGCGGAATTCACCCCTCCACTTT	CASSQEQGRNSPLHF
-	TRBV7-7	-	TRBJ2-5	TGTGCTAGCAGCTTAAGAGTCCAAGAGACCCAGTACTTC	CASSLRVQETQYF
-	TRBV12-3/TRBV12-4	-	TRBJ1-1	TGTGCCAGCAGTTTAGTAGCGAACACTGAAGCTTTCTTT	CASSLVANTEAFF
-	TRBV6-5	-	TRBJ1-2	TGTGCCAGCAGTTACCCGCCGGGATTTAACTATGGCTACACCTTC	CASSYPPGFNYGYTF
-	TRBV28	-	TRBJ1-1	TGTGCCACCCGGGGGGGAGTGAACACTGAAGCTTTCTTT	CATRGGVNTEAFF
-	TRBV7-2	once	TRBJ1-1	TGTGCCAGCAGCTTAGTCGGAGGGAACACTGAAGCTTTCTTT	CASSLVGGNTEAFF
TRBD2	TRBV25-1	-	TRBJ2-7	TGTGCCAGCAGCCTTAGCGGGACAACCTACGAGCAGTACTTC	CASSLSGTTYEQYF
TRBD1	TRBV28	-	TRBJ1-5	TGTGCCAGCAGTTTATCGGGACAGGGGGTAAATCAGCCCCAGCATTTT	CASSLSGQGVNQPQHF
TRBD1	TRBV7-9	-	TRBJ1-5	TGTGCCAGCAGCTTAGCGGGGACAGCTATTAATCAGCCCCAGCATTTT	CASSLAGTAINQPQHF
TRBD2	TRBV28	-	TRBJ2-7	TGTGCCAGCAGTCTAATGATCTCGGGAGGTCGGGAGCAGTACTTC	CASSLMISGGREQYF
TRBD2	TRBV5-1	-	TRBJ2-7	TGCGCCAGCAGCCCACAGACTAGCGGGAGGGCCTACGAGCAGTACTTC	CASSPQTSGRAYEQYF
-	TRBV6-5	-	TRBJ2-7	TGTGCCAGCAGTTACGTACAGGGTTGGGGCGAGCAGTACTTC	CASSYVQGWGEQYF
TRBD1	TRBV20-1	-	TRBJ2-7	TGCAGTGCTAGTATTCTTCACAGGGGTAGGTCGTTAGGGACCTACGAGCAGTACTTC	CSASILHRGRSLGTYEQYF
TRBD1	TRBV30	-	TRBJ1-3	TGTGCCTGGAGGAAACCAGGGGGCAGGCGAAACACCATATATTTT	CAWRKPGGRRNTIYF
TRBD1	TRBV6-6	-	TRBJ1-2	TGTGCCAGCAGCCCCGACAGGGGGCTTTTCTATGGCTACACCTTC	CASSPDRGLFYGYTF
-	TRBV30	-	TRBJ2-7	TGTGCCTGGAGGGACTGGCCAGCCTACGAGCAGTACTTC	CAWRDWPAYEQYF
-	TRBV5-4	once	TRBJ1-3	TGTGCCAGCAGCTGGTGGGGGCGCAGAGTATCTGGAAACACCATATATTTT	CASSWWGRRVSGNTIYF
TRBD1	TRBV19	few	TRBJ1-2	TGTGCCAGTAGTTCCTCCGCGATAGGGACAGCCGCGGGCTACACCTTC	CASSSSAIGTAAGYTF
TRBD2	TRBV9	-	TRBJ2-5	TGTGCCAGCAGCGTATCTTTAGGGAGGGAAGAGACCCAGTACTTC	CASSVSLGREETQYF